These T cell receptor beta chains were read from a single sample in a study of T cell responses to AZD1222 COVID-19 vaccine. The repertoire was sequenced with immunoSEQ multiplex PCR; TCRdb's copy has only in-frame clones and lacks some. The top ten clones hold around 10% of a sample with some 120,000 clones, around 89% of them seen once. The material was peripheral blood, obtained on day 0 of MenACWY control vaccination. The source is an adult in good health. Each CDR3 is given with its conserved first and last residue. The order of the fields is J gene, D gene, clone size, V gene, CDR3 protein, CDR3 DNA. A D gene is named only where the DNA matches it firmly. Size tells how often a clone was seen (once, few, many) or the class of an expanded clone, and some rows leave it out.

J gene: TRBJ2-7; D gene: TRBD2; clone size: -; V gene: TRBV6-5; CDR3 protein: CASSYGTSRYEQYF; CDR3 DNA: TGTGCCAGCAGTTACGGGACTAGCCGGTACGAGCAGTACTTC
J gene: TRBJ1-4; D gene: -; clone size: once; V gene: TRBV9; CDR3 protein: CASSGGEVGEKLFF; CDR3 DNA: TGTGCCAGCAGCGGGGGGGAGGTTGGTGAAAAACTGTTTTTT
J gene: TRBJ1-4; D gene: TRBD1; clone size: few; V gene: TRBV9; CDR3 protein: CASSVAGTGEKLFF; CDR3 DNA: TGTGCCAGCAGCGTAGCGGGGACAGGTGAAAAACTGTTTTTT
J gene: TRBJ1-5; D gene: -; clone size: -; V gene: TRBV6-5; CDR3 protein: CASRGHSNQPQHF; CDR3 DNA: TGTGCCAGCAGGGGACATAGCAATCAGCCCCAGCATTTT
J gene: TRBJ1-1; D gene: -; clone size: -; V gene: TRBV12-3/TRBV12-4; CDR3 protein: CASGYRVNTEAFF; CDR3 DNA: TGTGCCAGCGGGTACAGGGTGAACACTGAAGCTTTCTTT
J gene: TRBJ2-1; D gene: TRBD2; clone size: -; V gene: TRBV9; CDR3 protein: CASSSGAAGAYNEQFF; CDR3 DNA: TGTGCCAGCAGCTCTGGTGCAGCGGGAGCTTACAATGAGCAGTTCTTC
J gene: TRBJ2-5; D gene: TRBD2; clone size: -; V gene: TRBV9; CDR3 protein: CASSVAGGKETQYF; CDR3 DNA: TGTGCCAGCAGCGTAGCGGGAGGGAAAGAGACCCAGTACTTC
J gene: TRBJ2-1; D gene: TRBD2; clone size: -; V gene: TRBV3-1/TRBV3-2; CDR3 protein: CASSQGAIKRAAGGYNEQFF; CDR3 DNA: TGTGCCAGCAGCCAAGGGGCCATTAAACGTGCGGCGGGAGGATACAATGAGCAGTTCTTC
J gene: TRBJ2-5; D gene: TRBD1; clone size: once; V gene: TRBV19; CDR3 protein: CASSIVSTGEETQYF; CDR3 DNA: TGTGCCAGTAGTATAGTGTCGACAGGGGAAGAGACCCAGTACTTC
J gene: TRBJ2-7; D gene: TRBD1; clone size: -; V gene: TRBV7-9; CDR3 protein: CASSLASQGAREQYF; CDR3 DNA: TGTGCCAGCAGCTTAGCATCGCAGGGGGCAAGGGAGCAGTACTTC
J gene: TRBJ2-4; D gene: TRBD2; clone size: -; V gene: TRBV9; CDR3 protein: CASSAGLAGGEAKNIQYF; CDR3 DNA: TGTGCCAGCAGCGCGGGACTAGCGGGAGGTGAAGCCAAAAACATTCAGTACTTC
J gene: TRBJ2-7; D gene: -; clone size: -; V gene: TRBV18; CDR3 protein: CASSPYAADEQYF; CDR3 DNA: TGTGCCAGCTCACCATACGCGGCGGACGAGCAGTACTTC
J gene: TRBJ2-5; D gene: -; clone size: -; V gene: TRBV28; CDR3 protein: CASSLWGSQETQYF; CDR3 DNA: TGTGCCAGCAGTTTATGGGGCAGCCAAGAGACCCAGTACTTC
J gene: TRBJ1-5; D gene: -; clone size: -; V gene: TRBV30; CDR3 protein: CAWNEGNQPQHF; CDR3 DNA: TGTGCCTGGAATGAGGGTAATCAGCCCCAGCATTTT
J gene: TRBJ2-4; D gene: -; clone size: -; V gene: TRBV4-1; CDR3 protein: CASSQEDRSRNIQYF; CDR3 DNA: TGCGCCAGCAGCCAAGAAGACAGGTCGAGGAATATTCAGTACTTC
J gene: TRBJ2-7; D gene: TRBD2; clone size: few; V gene: TRBV10-2; CDR3 protein: CASSEWVAGASEQYF; CDR3 DNA: TGCGCCAGCAGTGAGTGGGTAGCGGGAGCCAGCGAGCAGTACTTC
J gene: TRBJ2-5; D gene: TRBD2; clone size: -; V gene: TRBV25-1; CDR3 protein: CASSKPLAGGAQYF; CDR3 DNA: TGTGCCAGCAGCAAACCCCTAGCGGGAGGGGCCCAGTACTTC
J gene: TRBJ1-1; D gene: -; clone size: -; V gene: TRBV19; CDR3 protein: CASCQTGLNTEAFF; CDR3 DNA: TGTGCCAGTTGCCAGACAGGTTTGAACACTGAAGCTTTCTTT